This is a list of T cell receptor beta chains from one sample in a study of blood T cells in healthy people across ages. TCRdb processed the 5' RACE reads anew with MiXCR; each CDR3 protein has one entry. The sample consists of 980,000 or so distinct CDR3 sequences, 48% of them appearing once. The specimen was blood. Receptors originate from a man aged 25-45 years in good health. CDR3s include the opening cysteine and the closing phenylalanine or tryptophan. Fields, in order: V gene, D gene, CDR3 protein. D genes are given only for firm matches.

TRBV3-1 . CASSQDSGGYTF
TRBV20-1 . CSASSVSHYEQYF
TRBV29-1 . CSVELGTNYGYTF
TRBV20-1 . CSARDAGEGSPLHF
TRBV20-1 . CSASLDLDTQYF
TRBV20-1 . CSARGDKIYEQYF
TRBV10-3 TRBD1 CAISESGQGQETQYF
TRBV12-3/TRBV12-4 . CASSVDHGTQYF
TRBV25-1 . CASSEYEGMNTEAFF
TRBV25-1 . CASIGRKNTEAFF
TRBV20-1 . CSADDGEKTQYF
TRBV9 TRBD1 CASSSTRTGVEKLFF
TRBV29-1 . CSVSGTSSYEQYF
TRBV4-1 . CASSQDREMNTEAFF
TRBV2 . CASSEVPSPYNEQYF
TRBV4-1 . CASSQDRVQSSYNSPLHF
TRBV27 TRBD2 CATLSGVDNEQFF
TRBV29-1 . CSVEDQQGTEAFF
TRBV20-1 . CSARDAPGAATGELFF
TRBV7-2 TRBD1 CASSFLQGSVVSGANVLTF
TRBV9 TRBD2 CASSTGLAGGPASTDTQYF
TRBV4-1 . CASSPSGTQDTDTQYF
TRBV20-1 TRBD2 CSARLLAGPYEQYF
TRBV9 TRBD2 CASSVDALTSGLQETQYF
TRBV6-5 . CASSYGTIETQYF
TRBV20-1 . CSAPRGLQETQYF
TRBV4-1 . CASSQEGRGLDEQFF
TRBV4-3 . CASSQAGHTSYEQYF
TRBV12-3/TRBV12-4 . CATTFGAYEQYF
TRBV4-3 . CASSQDRGQEQFF
TRBV7-8 TRBD1 CASSLMGQGVFSGNTIYF
TRBV7-9 . CASSFGGRGSYNEQFF
TRBV7-3 . CTSSPYVLTEAFF
TRBV7-8 . CASSQTGHTGELFF
TRBV7-2 . CASSVTGIYSYEQYF
TRBV3-1 . CASSLREVRSPLHF
TRBV6-2/TRBV6-3 . CASSYSVAGVDTEAFF
TRBV6-2/TRBV6-3 . CASSVSVSQPQHF
TRBV7-9 TRBD1 CASSAAGGWNTEAFF
TRBV28 TRBD2 CASSLGASGVLAKNIQYF
TRBV20-1 TRBD1 CSAIPLGDRVYEQYF
TRBV9 . CASSETPGTAYEQYF
TRBV6-2/TRBV6-3 . CASSYEPGRIYEQYF
TRBV5-1 . CASSLRQAGEQYF
TRBV10-3 . CAITPSREDEQYF
TRBV6-2/TRBV6-3 . CASSVPLVFWTTSGANVLTF
TRBV9 TRBD2 CASSVVPSGGAYNEQFF